The present T cell receptor (beta chain) was sequenced within a study of blood T cell repertoires in COVID-19. Original analysis: Reference gene primer amplification in the assay estimated nucleated cell counts. Profiling relied on immunoSEQ multiplex PCR, and the TCRdb table lists in-frame clones only, not all of them. That table gives V, J and clone size, and the DNA gave D and trimming. The top ten clones hold approximately 2.6% of a sample with hundreds of thousands of clones, less than 90% of them seen once. CDR3 length: 14 residues. Germline assignment: CDR1 SGHDN and CDR2 FVKESK. V dropped 4 bases and J dropped 1 base, with 7 bases sitting between them.

Material for sequencing was peripheral blood. V usage is TRBV14 and J usage is TRBJ2-2; possibly TRBD2 for D (6 bases). The clonotype was recovered from a woman between 65 and 79 years old with active or convalescent COVID-19. CDR3 residues: CASSRAGNTGELFF. The CDR3 DNA follows: TGTGCCAGCAGCCGAGCGGGGAACACCGGGGAGCTGTTTTTT.